The 9 T cell receptor beta chains given below trace back to one sample, sequenced in a study of CD8 T cells in Susac syndrome. With random hexamers, roughly 0.45 to 1 ug RNA was reverse transcribed. From the immunoSEQ multiplex PCR reads, TCRdb called clonotypes with MiXCR, one entry per CDR3 protein. The sample holds roughly 120,000 distinct CDR3 sequences, roughly 94% seen once. Sequenced: CD4+ T cells from PBMCs. Receptors originate from a human donor in good health.

This chain uses TRBV6-2 or TRBV6-3 with TRBJ1-2; 7 bases are shared with TRBD1. Germline V gene data show CDR1 as MNHEY and CDR2 as SVGEGT. CDR3 size: 15 residues. The junction had 12 bases not matched to a gene; V was cut back by 7 bases and J by 4 bases. The CDR3 sequence is CASTAAPDRVYGYTF. The CDR3 coding sequence is TGTGCCAGCACCGCGGCCCCCGACAGGGTCTATGGCTACACCTTC.

The V gene is TRBV23-1, the J gene TRBJ2-1; TRBD2 aligns across 8 bases. TRBV23-1 is annotated as an ORF whose role is uncertain. With V trimmed by 2 bases and J by 4 bases, 7 bases remained unmatched. The CDR3 has 16 residues. CDR3 region: CASSQMSREEYNEQFF. CDR3 nucleotides: TGCGCCAGCAGTCAAATGTCGCGGGAGGAGTACAATGAGCAGTTCTTC.

The chain recombines TRBV5-6 with TRBJ2-5; the D gene is possibly TRBD2 (5 bases). The CDR3 spans 16 residues. The V end lost 1 base, the J end lost 1 base, and 14 bases lay between the germline ends. CDR1 is SGHDT, CDR2 YYEEEE, per germline. CDR3: CASSLSVARPQETQYF. In DNA, the CDR3 is TGTGCCAGCAGCTTGTCCGTAGCGAGACCCCAAGAGACCCAGTACTTC.

This chain uses TRBV5-6 with TRBJ2-7; the match to TRBD2 covers 7 bases. The germline V gene encodes CDR1 SGHDT and CDR2 YYEEEE. V gave up 1 base and J gave up 2 bases; unmatched junction bases: 6. The length of the CDR3 is 15 residues. The CDR3 region is CASSLRLAVAYEQYF. The CDR3 DNA reads TGTGCCAGCAGCTTGAGGCTAGCGGTAGCCTACGAGCAGTACTTC.

As to this clonotype: The junction departs from germline at one end; a sequencing error may be responsible. The rearrangement joins TRBV6-2 or TRBV6-3 to TRBJ2-7, with 10 bases identical to TRBD2. CDR3 length: 13 residues. CDR1 is MNHEY, CDR2 SVGEGT, per germline. The CDR3 region is CASVGTSVPTCFF. CDR3 in DNA: TGTGCCAGCGTAGGGACTAGCGTTCCGACATGCTTCTTC.

This clonotype occurred a few times. The chain couples TRBV20-1 to TRBJ2-7, with TRBD2 matching 10 bases. The ends lost 2 bases at V and 7 bases at J; junction bases unmatched: 5. The CDR3 extends over 13 amino acids. The germline CDR1 and CDR2 sequences are DFQATT and SNEGSKA (reference sequence). The CDR3 region has the DNA TGCAGTGCTAGATCTAGCGGGAGTGGAGAGCAGTACTTC. Its protein is CSARSSGSGEQYF.

The chain uses TRBV5-1 and TRBJ2-2; 7 nucleotides match TRBD1. Germline values: CDR1 SGHRS, CDR2 YFSETQ. The CDR3 covers 15 residues. The V gene end was trimmed by 3 bases and the J gene end by 2 bases; junction bases not matched to a gene: 4. The CDR3 bases are TGCGCCAGCAGCTCGACAGGGAAAAACACCGGGGAGCTGTTTTTT. It translates to CASSSTGKNTGELFF.

The chain has TRBV6-5 and TRBJ2-1, with 7 nucleotides matching TRBD2. This CDR3 has 17 amino acids. Germline assignment: CDR1 MNHEY and CDR2 SVGAGI. Trimming cost V 2 bases and J 8 bases; bases outside gene matches: 15. CDR3 bases: TGTGCCAGCAGTTACCGGTGGGGGGGACCCACCATCCATGAGCAGTTCTTC. It encodes CASSYRWGGPTIHEQFF.

J is TRBJ1-5 and V is TRBV7-9; possible D gene TRBD1, 6 bases. This CDR3 spans 12 amino acids. The germline gives CDR1 SEHNR, CDR2 FQNEAQ (reference sequence). V was clipped by 3 bases and J by 10 bases, with 10 bases between them. The CDR3, as DNA: TGTGCCAGCAGCTTGGAGGGGGGACCCCAGCATTTT. It yields the protein CASSLEGGPQHF.